This record looks at one T cell receptor (beta chain) sequence and its context. The sample comes from a study of T cell responses to AZD1222 COVID-19 vaccine. For the study at large: Second-dose schedules of about 4 or about 12 weeks were combined.

Method: immunoSEQ multiplex PCR; TCRdb's copy keeps in-frame clones and lacks some. The sample shows roughly 120,000 clones, more than 85% of them seen only once. Losses at the gene ends were 8 bases for V and 3 bases for J; bases not matched to a gene: 6. The CDR3 runs to 13 residues. The germline gives CDR1 MNHEY, CDR2 SVGAGI. The source was peripheral blood, collected on day 0 of AZD1222 vaccination. This chain links TRBV6-5 with TRBJ1-1, with 7 bases matching TRBD1. The TCR originated in an adult in good health. CDR3 residues: CASGDRADTEAFF. The DNA of the CDR3 is TGTGCCAGCGGAGACAGGGCTGACACTGAAGCTTTCTTT.